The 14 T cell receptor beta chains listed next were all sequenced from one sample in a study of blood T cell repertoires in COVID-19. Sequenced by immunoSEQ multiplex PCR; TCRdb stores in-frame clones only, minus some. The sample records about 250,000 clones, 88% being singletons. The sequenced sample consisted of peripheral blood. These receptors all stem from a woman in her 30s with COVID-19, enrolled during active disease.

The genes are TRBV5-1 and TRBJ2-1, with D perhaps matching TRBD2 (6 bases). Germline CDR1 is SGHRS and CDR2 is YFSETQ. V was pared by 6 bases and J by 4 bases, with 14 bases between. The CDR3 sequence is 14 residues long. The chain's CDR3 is CASNDGGRYNEQFF. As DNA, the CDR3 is TGCGCCAGCAACGATGGGGGGAGGTACAATGAGCAGTTCTTC.

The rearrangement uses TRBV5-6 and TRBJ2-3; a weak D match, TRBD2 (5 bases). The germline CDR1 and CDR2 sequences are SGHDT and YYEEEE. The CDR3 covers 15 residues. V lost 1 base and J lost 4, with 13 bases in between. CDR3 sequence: CASSLREFPPDTQYF. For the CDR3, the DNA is TGTGCCAGCAGCTTGAGGGAGTTCCCCCCAGATACGCAGTATTTT.

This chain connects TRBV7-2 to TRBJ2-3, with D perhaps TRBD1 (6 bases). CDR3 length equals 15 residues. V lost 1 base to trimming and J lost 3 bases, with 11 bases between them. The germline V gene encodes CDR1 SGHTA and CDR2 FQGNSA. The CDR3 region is CASSLGFQGTDTQYF. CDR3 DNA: TGTGCCAGCAGCTTAGGTTTTCAGGGGACAGATACGCAGTATTTT.

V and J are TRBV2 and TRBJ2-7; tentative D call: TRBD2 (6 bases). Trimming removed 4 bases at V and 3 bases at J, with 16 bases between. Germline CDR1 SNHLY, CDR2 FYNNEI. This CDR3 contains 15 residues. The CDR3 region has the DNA TGTGCCAGCAGTGCCGGGACTCGGACGTTCTACGAGCAGTACTTC. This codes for CASSAGTRTFYEQYF.

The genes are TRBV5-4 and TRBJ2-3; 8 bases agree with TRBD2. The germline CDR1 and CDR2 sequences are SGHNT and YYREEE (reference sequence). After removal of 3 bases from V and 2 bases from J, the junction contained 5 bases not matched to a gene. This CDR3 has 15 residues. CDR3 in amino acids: CASSSGGGLTDTQYF. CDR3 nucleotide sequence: TGTGCCAGCAGCTCCGGGGGGGGACTCACAGATACGCAGTATTTT. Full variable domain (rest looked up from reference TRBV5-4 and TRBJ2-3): ETGVTQSPTHLIKTRGQQVTLRCSSQSGHNTVSWYQQALGQGPQFIFQYYREEENGRGNFPPRFSGLQFPNYSSELNVNALELDDSALYLCASSSGGGLTDTQYFGPGTRLTVL.

The CDR3 sequence: CASSHPVAV. CDR3 in DNA: TGCGCCAGCAGTCACCCGGTCGCAGTC. The V call is TRBV23-1, the J call TRBJ2-7; D remains ambiguous. TRBV23-1 is an ORF, with its function uncertain. The CDR3 totals 9 residues.

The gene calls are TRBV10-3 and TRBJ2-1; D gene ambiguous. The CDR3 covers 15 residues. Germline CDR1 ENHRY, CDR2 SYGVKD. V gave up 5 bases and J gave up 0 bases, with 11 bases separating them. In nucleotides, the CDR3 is TGTGCCATCAGTACTTCTACGAGCTCCTACAATGAGCAGTTCTTC. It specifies CAISTSTSSYNEQFF.

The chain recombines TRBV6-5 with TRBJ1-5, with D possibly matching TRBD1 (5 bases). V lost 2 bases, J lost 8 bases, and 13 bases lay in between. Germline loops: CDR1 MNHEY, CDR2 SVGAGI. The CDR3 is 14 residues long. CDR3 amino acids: CASSYGGWGEPQHF. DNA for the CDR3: TGTGCCAGCAGTTACGGCGGCTGGGGGGAGCCCCAGCATTTT.

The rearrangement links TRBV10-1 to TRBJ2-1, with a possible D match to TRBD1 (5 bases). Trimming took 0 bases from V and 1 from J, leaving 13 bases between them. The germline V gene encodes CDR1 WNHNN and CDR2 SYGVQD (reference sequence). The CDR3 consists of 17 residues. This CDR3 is CASSESGFRGSYNEQFF. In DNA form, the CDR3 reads TGCGCCAGCAGTGAGTCTGGTTTTAGGGGTTCCTACAATGAGCAGTTCTTC.

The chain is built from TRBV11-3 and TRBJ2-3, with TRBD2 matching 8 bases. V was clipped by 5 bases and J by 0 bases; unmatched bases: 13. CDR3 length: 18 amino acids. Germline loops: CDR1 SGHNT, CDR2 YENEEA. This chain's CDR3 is CASSRTAGGPTSTDTQYF. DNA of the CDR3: TGTGCCAGCAGCCGCACGGCGGGAGGACCGACTAGCACAGATACGCAGTATTTT.

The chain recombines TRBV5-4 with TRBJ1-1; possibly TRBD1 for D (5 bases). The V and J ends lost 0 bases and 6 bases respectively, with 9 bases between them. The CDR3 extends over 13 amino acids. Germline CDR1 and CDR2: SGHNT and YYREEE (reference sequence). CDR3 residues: CASSLVGEAEAFF. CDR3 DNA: TGTGCCAGCAGCTTGGTAGGGGAGGCTGAAGCTTTCTTT.

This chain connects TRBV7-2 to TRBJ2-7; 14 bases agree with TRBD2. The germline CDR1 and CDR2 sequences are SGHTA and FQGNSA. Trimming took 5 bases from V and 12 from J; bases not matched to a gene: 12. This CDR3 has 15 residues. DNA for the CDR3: TGTGCCAGCAGCCCAGCGGGACTAGCGGGGGCCATGGGGTACTTC. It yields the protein CASSPAGLAGAMGYF. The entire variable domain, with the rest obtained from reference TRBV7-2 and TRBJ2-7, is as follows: GAGVSQSPSNKVTEKGKDVELRCDPISGHTALYWYRQSLGQGLEFLIYFQGNSAPDKSGLPSDRFSAERTGGSVSTLTIQRTQQEDSAVYLCASSPAGLAGAMGYFGPGTRLTVT.

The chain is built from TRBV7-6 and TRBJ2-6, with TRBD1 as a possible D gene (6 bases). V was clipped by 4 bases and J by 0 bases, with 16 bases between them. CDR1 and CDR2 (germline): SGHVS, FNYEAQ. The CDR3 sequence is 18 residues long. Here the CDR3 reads CASSSIPGHRSGANVLTF. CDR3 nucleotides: TGTGCCAGCAGCTCGATCCCGGGACACCGCTCTGGGGCCAACGTCCTGACTTTC.

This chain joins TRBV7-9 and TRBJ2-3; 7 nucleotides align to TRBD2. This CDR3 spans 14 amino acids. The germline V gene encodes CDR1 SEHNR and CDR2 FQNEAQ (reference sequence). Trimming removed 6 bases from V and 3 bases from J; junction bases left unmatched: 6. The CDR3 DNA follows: TGTGCCAGCAGACAGAGGGGAGGGACAGATACGCAGTATTTT. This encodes CASRQRGGTDTQYF.